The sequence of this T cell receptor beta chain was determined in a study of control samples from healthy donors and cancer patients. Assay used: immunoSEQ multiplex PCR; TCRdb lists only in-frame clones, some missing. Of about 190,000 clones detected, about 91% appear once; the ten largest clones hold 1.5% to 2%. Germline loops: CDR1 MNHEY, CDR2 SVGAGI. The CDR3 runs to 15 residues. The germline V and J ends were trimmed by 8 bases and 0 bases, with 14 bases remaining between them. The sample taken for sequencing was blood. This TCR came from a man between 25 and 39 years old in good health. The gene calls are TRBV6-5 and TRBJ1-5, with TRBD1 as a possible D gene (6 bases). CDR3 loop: CASLGGTLSNQPQHF. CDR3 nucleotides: TGTGCCAGCTTGGGCGGGACACTTAGCAATCAGCCCCAGCATTTT.